These 2 T cell receptor beta chains were sequenced from one sample in a study of T-cell memory formation after mild COVID-19. TCRdb passed the 5' RACE reads through MiXCR, listing each CDR3 protein once. The sample has 95,000 to 120,000 distinct CDR3 sequences, roughly a sixth seen once. Material: PBMCs or a T cell subset sorted from them (not recorded which). These receptors were collected from a man in his late teens or twenties who had mild COVID-19 (a few samples of this study predate the infection). Cell type and time point are not known.

The chain is built from TRBV25-1 and TRBJ1-2, with D possibly being TRBD1 (5 bases). The CDR3 loop spans 13 amino acids. In germline, CDR1 is MGHDK, CDR2 SYGVNS. V lost 4 bases to trimming and J lost 6 bases, with 12 bases between them. CDR3 residues: CASSAIQGNGYTF. The CDR3 DNA is TGTGCCAGCAGTGCCATCCAGGGAAATGGCTACACCTTC.

This clonotype has just one count. V gene TRBV11-2 combines with J gene TRBJ2-1; D may match TRBD1 or TRBD2 (5 bases each). V was cut by 4 bases and J by 9 bases, with 13 bases left in between. The V gene's germline CDR1 is SGHAT and CDR2 FQNNGV. This CDR3 is built from 13 residues. The CDR3 here is CASSSAVRGEQFF. CDR3 in DNA: TGTGCCAGCAGCTCCGCGGTGAGGGGTGAGCAGTTCTTC.